This T cell receptor beta chain was found in a study of CD8+CD57+ T cells in acquired aplastic anemia. Whole-study findings and limits: Common to patients and controls were roughly 30 CD8+ CDR3 sequences.

Researchers used genomic DNA as the template to profile TCR beta VDJ and CDR3. TCRdb used MiXCR to reprocess the reads, holding one entry per CDR3 protein. This table holds some 170,000 distinct CDR3 sequences, under 55% found once. Previously, flow cytometry had revealed CD8+CD57+ cell expansion in the patients chosen for sequencing. Per the germline V gene, CDR1 is KGHDR and CDR2 is SFDVKD. Trimming cost V 4 bases and J 4 bases; bases outside gene matches: 7. CDR3 length: 17 residues. Notes on this clonotype: Its antigen is as yet unknown.

This receptor was obtained from a human donor with aplastic anemia. Sequenced: sorted CD4+, CD8+, or CD8+CD57+ T cells (not recorded which) from PBMCs. The chain is built from TRBV24-1 and TRBJ2-6; 9 nucleotides match TRBD1. The CDR3 coding sequence is TGTGCCACCAGTGAGGGACAGGGTACACCCGGGGCCAACGTCCTGACTTTC. Translation: CATSEGQGTPGANVLTF.